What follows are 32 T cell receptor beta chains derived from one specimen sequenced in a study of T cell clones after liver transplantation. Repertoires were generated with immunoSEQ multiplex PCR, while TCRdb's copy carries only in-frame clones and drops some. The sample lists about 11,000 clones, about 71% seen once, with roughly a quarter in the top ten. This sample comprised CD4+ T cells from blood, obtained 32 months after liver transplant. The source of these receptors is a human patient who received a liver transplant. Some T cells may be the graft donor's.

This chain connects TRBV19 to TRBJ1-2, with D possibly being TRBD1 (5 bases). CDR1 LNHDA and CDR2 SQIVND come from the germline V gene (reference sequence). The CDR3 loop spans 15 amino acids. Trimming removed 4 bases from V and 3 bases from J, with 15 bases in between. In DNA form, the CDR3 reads TGTGCCAGTAGTACACAAGACAGATGGCACTATGGCTACACCTTC. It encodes CASSTQDRWHYGYTF.

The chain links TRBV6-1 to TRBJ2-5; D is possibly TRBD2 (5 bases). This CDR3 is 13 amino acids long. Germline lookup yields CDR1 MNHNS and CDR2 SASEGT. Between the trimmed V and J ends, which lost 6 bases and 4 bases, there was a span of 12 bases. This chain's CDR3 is CASRDFSGETQYF. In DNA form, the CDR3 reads TGTGCCAGCAGGGATTTCAGCGGAGAGACCCAGTACTTC.

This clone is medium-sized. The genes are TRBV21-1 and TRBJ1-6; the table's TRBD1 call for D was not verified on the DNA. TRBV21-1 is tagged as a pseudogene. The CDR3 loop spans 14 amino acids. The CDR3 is CASSFRQHNSPLHF. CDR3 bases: TGTGCCAGCAGCTTCCGACAGCATAATTCACCCCTCCACTTT.

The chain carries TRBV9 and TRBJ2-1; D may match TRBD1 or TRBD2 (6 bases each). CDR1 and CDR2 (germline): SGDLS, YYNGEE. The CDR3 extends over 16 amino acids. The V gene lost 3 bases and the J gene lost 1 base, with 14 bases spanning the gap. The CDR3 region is CASSGGAAASYNEQFF. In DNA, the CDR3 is TGTGCCAGCAGCGGGGGGGCCGCCGCTTCCTACAATGAGCAGTTCTTC. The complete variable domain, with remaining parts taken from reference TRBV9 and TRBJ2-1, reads DSGVTQTPKHLITATGQRVTLRCSPRSGDLSVYWYQQSLDQGLQFLIQYYNGEERAKGNILERFSAQQFPDLHSELNLSSLELGDSALYFCASSGGAAASYNEQFFGPGTRLTVL.

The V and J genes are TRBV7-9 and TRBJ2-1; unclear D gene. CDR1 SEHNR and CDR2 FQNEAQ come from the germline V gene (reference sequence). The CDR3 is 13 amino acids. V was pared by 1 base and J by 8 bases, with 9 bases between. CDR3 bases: TGTGCCAGCAGCTTAGGAGTGGGTTATGAGCAGTTCTTC. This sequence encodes CASSLGVGYEQFF.

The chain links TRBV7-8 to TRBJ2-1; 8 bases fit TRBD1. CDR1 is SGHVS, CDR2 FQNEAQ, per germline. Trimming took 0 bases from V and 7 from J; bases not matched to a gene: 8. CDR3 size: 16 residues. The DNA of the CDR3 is TGTGCCAGCAGCTTAGCAAGGCAGGGGGCATGGAATGAGCAGTTCTTC. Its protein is CASSLARQGAWNEQFF.

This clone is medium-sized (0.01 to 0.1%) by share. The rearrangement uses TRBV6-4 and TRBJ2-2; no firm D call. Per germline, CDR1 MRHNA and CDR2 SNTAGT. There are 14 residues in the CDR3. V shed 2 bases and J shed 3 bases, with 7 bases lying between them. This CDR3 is CASSDGQDTGELFF. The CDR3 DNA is TGTGCCAGCAGTGACGGCCAGGACACCGGGGAGCTGTTTTTT.

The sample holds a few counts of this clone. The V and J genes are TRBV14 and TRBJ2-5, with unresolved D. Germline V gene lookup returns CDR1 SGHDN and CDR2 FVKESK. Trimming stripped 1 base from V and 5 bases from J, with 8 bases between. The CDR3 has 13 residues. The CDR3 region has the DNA TGTGCCAGCAGCCAAGTGGAGATGGAGACCCAGTACTTC. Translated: CASSQVEMETQYF.

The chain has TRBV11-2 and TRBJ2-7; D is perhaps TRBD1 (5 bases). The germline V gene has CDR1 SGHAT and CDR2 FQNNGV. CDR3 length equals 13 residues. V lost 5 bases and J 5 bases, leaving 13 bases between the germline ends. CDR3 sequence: CASSVPGRDEQYF. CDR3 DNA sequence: TGTGCCAGCAGCGTACCGGGCAGGGACGAGCAGTACTTC.

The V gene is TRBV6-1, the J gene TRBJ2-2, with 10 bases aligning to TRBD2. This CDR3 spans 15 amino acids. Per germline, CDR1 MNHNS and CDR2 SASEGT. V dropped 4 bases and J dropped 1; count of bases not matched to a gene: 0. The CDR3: CASSGLAGNTGELFF. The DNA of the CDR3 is TGTGCCAGCAGTGGACTAGCGGGGAACACCGGGGAGCTGTTTTTT.

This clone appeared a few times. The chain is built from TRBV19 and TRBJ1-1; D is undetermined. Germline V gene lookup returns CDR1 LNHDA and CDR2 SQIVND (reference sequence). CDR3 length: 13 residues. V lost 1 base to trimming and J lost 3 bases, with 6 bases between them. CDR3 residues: CASSIGGYTEAFF. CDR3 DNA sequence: TGTGCCAGTAGTATAGGCGGGTACACTGAAGCTTTCTTT.

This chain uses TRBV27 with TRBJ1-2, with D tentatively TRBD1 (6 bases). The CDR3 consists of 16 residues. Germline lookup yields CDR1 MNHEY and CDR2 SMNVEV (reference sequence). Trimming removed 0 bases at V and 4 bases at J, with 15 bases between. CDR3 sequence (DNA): TGTGCCAGCAGTTTATCGATGGGGGGGCGCCCCTATGGCTACACCTTC. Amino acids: CASSLSMGGRPYGYTF.

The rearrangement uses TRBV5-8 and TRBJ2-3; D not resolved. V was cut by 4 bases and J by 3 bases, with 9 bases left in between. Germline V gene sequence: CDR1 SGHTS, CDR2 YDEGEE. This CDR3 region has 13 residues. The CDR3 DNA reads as TGTGCCAGCAGCACACTAAGGACAGATACGCAGTATTTT. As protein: CASSTLRTDTQYF.

CDR3 sequence reads: CASSAPSRGVNEQFF. CDR3 DNA sequence: TGTGCCAGTAGTGCCCCTTCCAGGGGCGTTAATGAGCAGTTCTTC. The chain links TRBV19 to TRBJ2-1; D possibly corresponds to TRBD1 (6 bases). V lost 5 bases and J 7 bases, leaving 18 bases between the germline ends. Per the germline V gene, CDR1 is LNHDA and CDR2 is SQIVND (reference sequence). CDR3 length: 15 amino acids.

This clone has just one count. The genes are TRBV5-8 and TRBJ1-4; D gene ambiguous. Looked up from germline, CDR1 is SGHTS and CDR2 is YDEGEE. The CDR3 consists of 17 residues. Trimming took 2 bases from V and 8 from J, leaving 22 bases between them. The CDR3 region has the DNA TGTGCCAGCAGCTTCGGGCTTTTTCTGGGGAGTTCGGAAAAACTGTTTTTT. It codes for CASSFGLFLGSSEKLFF.

The CDR3 DNA reads as TGTGCCGCCGGACCTACAGGGAAAGGTTCCTATGGCTACACCTTC. It codes for CAAGPTGKGSYGYTF. The rearrangement joins TRBV10-3 to TRBJ1-2; possibly TRBD1 for D (6 bases). In germline, CDR1 is ENHRY, CDR2 SYGVKD. V lost 11 bases and J 4 bases, leaving 23 bases between the germline ends. This CDR3 is 15 amino acids long.

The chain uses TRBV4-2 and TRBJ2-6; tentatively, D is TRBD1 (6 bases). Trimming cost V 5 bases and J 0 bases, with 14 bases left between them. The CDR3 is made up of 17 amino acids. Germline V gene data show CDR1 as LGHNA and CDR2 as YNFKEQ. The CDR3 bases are TGTGCCAGCAGCGAGACAGGCGATATCTCTGGGGCCAACGTCCTGACTTTC. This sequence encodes CASSETGDISGANVLTF.

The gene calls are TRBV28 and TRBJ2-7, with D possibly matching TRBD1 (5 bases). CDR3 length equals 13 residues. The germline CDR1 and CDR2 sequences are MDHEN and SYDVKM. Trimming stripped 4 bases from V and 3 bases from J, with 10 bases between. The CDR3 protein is CASSSRVGYEQYF. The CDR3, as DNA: TGTGCCAGCAGTTCCAGGGTCGGCTACGAGCAGTACTTC. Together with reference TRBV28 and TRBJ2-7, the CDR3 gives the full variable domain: DVKVTQSSRYLVKRTGEKVFLECVQDMDHENMFWYRQDPGLGLRLIYFSYDVKMKEKGDIPEGYSVSREKKERFSLILESASTNQTSMYLCASSSRVGYEQYFGPGTRLTVT.

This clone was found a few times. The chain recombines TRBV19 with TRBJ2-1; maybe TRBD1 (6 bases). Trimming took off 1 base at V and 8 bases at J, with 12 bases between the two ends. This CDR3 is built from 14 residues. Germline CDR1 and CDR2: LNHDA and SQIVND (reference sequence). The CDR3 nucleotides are TGTGCCAGTAGTATAGGTCTGAGGGGGTATGAGCAGTTCTTC. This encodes CASSIGLRGYEQFF.

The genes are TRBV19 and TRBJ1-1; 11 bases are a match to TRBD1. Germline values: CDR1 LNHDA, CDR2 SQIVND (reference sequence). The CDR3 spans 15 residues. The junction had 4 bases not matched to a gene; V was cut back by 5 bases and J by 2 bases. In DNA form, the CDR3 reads TGTGCCAGTAGTTTCCGGACAGGGGGCAACACTGAAGCTTTCTTT. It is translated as CASSFRTGGNTEAFF.

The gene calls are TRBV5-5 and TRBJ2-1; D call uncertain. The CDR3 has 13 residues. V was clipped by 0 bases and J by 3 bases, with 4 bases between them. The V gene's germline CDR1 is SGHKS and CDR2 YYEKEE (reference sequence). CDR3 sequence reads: CASSLGLYNEQFF. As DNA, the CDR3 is TGTGCCAGCAGCTTGGGACTCTACAATGAGCAGTTCTTC.

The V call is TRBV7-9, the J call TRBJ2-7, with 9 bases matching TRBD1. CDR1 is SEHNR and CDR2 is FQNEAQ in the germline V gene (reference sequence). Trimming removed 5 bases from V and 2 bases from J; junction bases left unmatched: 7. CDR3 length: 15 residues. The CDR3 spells CASSLAGTGTYEQYF. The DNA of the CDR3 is TGTGCCAGCAGCCTCGCCGGGACAGGGACCTACGAGCAGTACTTC.

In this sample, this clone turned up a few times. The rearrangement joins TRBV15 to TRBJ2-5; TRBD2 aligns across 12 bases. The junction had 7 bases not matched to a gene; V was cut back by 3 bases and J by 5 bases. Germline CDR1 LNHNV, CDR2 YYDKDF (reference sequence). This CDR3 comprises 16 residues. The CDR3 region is CATSRASGRALETQYF. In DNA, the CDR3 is TGTGCCACCAGCAGGGCTAGCGGGAGGGCCTTGGAGACCCAGTACTTC.

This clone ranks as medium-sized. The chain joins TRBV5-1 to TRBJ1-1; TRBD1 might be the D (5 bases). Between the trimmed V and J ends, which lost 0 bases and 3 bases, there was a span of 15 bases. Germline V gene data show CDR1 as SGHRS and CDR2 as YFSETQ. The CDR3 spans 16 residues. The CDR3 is CASSLGGGAGDTEAFF. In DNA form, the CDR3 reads TGCGCCAGCAGCTTGGGGGGCGGGGCAGGCGACACTGAAGCTTTCTTT.

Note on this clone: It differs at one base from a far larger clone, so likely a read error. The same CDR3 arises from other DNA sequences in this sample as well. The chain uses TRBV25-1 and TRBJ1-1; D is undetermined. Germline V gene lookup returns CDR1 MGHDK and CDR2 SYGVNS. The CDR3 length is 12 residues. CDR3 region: CATRHLNTEAFF. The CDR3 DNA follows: TGTGCCACCAGGCACCTGAACACTGAAGCCTTCTTT. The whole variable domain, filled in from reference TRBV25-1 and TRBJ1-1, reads EADIYQTPRYLVIGTGKKITLECSQTMGHDKMYWYQQDPGMELHLIHYSYGVNSTEKGDLSSESTVSRIRTEHFPLTLESARPSHTSQYLCATRHLNTEAFFGQGTRLTVV.

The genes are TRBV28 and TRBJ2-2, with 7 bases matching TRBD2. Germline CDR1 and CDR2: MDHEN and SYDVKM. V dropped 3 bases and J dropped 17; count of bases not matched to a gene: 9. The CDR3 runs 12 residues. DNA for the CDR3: TGTGCCAGCAGTTTTGAAGCGGGACCCATCTTTTTT. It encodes CASSFEAGPIFF.

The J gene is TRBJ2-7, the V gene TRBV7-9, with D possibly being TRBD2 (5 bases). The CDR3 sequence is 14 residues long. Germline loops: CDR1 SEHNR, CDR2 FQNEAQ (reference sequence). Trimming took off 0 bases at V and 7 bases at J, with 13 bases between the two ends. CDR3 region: CASSLAGSPKEQYF. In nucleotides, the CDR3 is TGTGCCAGCAGCTTAGCGGGGAGTCCGAAGGAGCAGTACTTC.

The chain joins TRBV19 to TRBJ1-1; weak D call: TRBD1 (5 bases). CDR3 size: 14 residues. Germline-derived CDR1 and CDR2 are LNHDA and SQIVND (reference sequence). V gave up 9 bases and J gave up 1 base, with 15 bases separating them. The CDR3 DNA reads TGTGCCAGCGTACCCGGGGGTTGGAACACTGAAGCTTTCTTT. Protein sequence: CASVPGGWNTEAFF.

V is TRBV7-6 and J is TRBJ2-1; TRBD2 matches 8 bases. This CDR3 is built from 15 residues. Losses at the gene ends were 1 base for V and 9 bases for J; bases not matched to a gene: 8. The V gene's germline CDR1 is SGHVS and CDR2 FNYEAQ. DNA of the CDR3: TGTGCCAGCAGCTTAGAGTCTAGCGGGTTAGGTGAGCAGTTCTTC. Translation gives CASSLESSGLGEQFF. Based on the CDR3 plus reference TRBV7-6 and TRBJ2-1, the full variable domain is GAGVSQSPRYKVTKRGQDVALRCDPISGHVSLYWYRQALGQGPEFLTYFNYEAQQDKSGLPNDRFSAERPEGSISTLTIQRTEQRDSAMYRCASSLESSGLGEQFFGPGTRLTVL.

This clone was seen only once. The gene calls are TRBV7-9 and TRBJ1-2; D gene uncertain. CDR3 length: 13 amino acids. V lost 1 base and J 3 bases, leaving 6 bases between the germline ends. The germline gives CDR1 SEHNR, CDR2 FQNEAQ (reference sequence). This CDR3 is CASSLVGDYGYTF. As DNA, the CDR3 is TGTGCCAGCAGCTTAGTTGGGGACTATGGCTACACCTTC.

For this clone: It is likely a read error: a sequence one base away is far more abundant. The CDR3 nucleotides are TGTGCCAGCAGCTTAGAGGGGGTCGGTTACGAGCAGTACTTC. As protein: CASSLEGVGYEQYF. The chain recombines TRBV5-4 with TRBJ2-7; the D gene is possibly TRBD1 (6 bases). The CDR3 runs to 14 residues. Trimming pared 2 bases from V and 4 bases from J, leaving 13 bases between. In germline, CDR1 is SGHNT, CDR2 YYREEE (reference sequence).

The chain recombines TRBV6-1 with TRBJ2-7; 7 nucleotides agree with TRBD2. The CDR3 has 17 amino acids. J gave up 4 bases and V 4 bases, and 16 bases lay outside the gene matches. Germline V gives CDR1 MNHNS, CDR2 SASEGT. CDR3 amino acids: CASSGREAGWFSYEQYF. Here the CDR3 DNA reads TGTGCCAGCAGTGGTCGGGAGGCGGGGTGGTTCTCATACGAGCAGTACTTC.